This is a list of T cell receptor beta chains from one sample in a study of blood T cell repertoires in COVID-19. This table comes from immunoSEQ multiplex PCR, and its TCRdb copy is limited to in-frame clones, with some not included. In the table there are approximately 300,000 clones, more than 90% of which are singletons. Sequencing input: PBMCs or T cells enriched from blood (not recorded which). These TCRs come from a woman younger than 45 who had been exposed to COVID-19. The CDR3 runs from the conserved cysteine through the conserved F or W. D genes are given only for firm matches. Rows may omit the clone size; those that give it use once, few, many or a size class.

V: TRBV4-3
size: .
D: TRBD1
J: TRBJ2-2
CDR3: CASSPGQYTGELFF
DNA: TGCGCCAGCAGCCCGGGACAGTACACCGGGGAGCTGTTTTTT

V: TRBV18
size: .
D: .
J: TRBJ1-2
CDR3: CASSPEVTQVGYGYTF
DNA: TGTGCCAGCTCACCAGAGGTGACTCAAGTGGGCTATGGCTACACCTTC

V: TRBV2
size: .
D: TRBD1
J: TRBJ2-6
CDR3: CASSDPGTGDLSGANVLTF
DNA: TGTGCCAGCAGTGACCCGGGGACAGGGGACCTCTCTGGGGCCAACGTCCTGACTTTC

V: TRBV2
size: .
D: .
J: TRBJ1-2
CDR3: CASSDLAGRGYTF
DNA: TGTGCCAGCAGTGACCTGGCGGGACGTGGCTACACCTTC

V: TRBV5-4
size: .
D: TRBD2
J: TRBJ2-7
CDR3: CASSLSSGGYEQYF
DNA: TGTGCCAGCAGCTTGAGTAGCGGGGGCTACGAGCAGTACTTC

V: TRBV11-2
size: .
D: .
J: TRBJ2-3
CDR3: CASSDESRGSTQYF
DNA: TGTGCCAGCAGTGATGAGTCGCGGGGAAGTACGCAGTATTTT

V: TRBV27
size: .
D: .
J: TRBJ1-1
CDR3: CASSLNRVRNTEAFF
DNA: TGTGCCAGCAGTTTAAACAGGGTTAGGAACACTGAAGCTTTCTTT

V: TRBV5-6
size: once
D: .
J: TRBJ1-3
CDR3: CASSLAGAGNTIYF
DNA: TGTGCCAGCAGCTTAGCAGGGGCTGGAAACACCATATATTTT

V: TRBV7-2
size: .
D: .
J: TRBJ2-7
CDR3: CASSLNYLEQYF
DNA: TGTGCCAGCAGCTTAAACTATCTCGAGCAGTACTTC

V: TRBV11-1
size: once
D: .
J: TRBJ2-3
CDR3: CASSSLAGTDTQYF
DNA: TGTGCCAGCAGCTCATTGGCAGGGACAGATACGCAGTATTTT

V: TRBV7-8
size: .
D: .
J: TRBJ1-4
CDR3: CASSLVAGRGEKLFF
DNA: TGTGCCAGCAGCTTAGTTGCAGGGCGGGGTGAAAAACTGTTTTTT

V: TRBV3-1/TRBV3-2
size: few
D: .
J: TRBJ1-2
CDR3: CASSQDLLSAGRGYTF
DNA: TGTGCCAGCAGCCAAGATTTGCTTTCGGCAGGGAGGGGCTACACCTTC

V: TRBV19
size: .
D: TRBD1
J: TRBJ1-2
CDR3: CASSKQGLGGYTF
DNA: TGTGCCAGTAGTAAACAGGGGCTCGGTGGCTACACCTTC

V: TRBV10-3
size: few
D: .
J: TRBJ2-2
CDR3: CAIRTDTYRTGELFF
DNA: TGTGCCATCAGAACGGACACTTACAGGACCGGGGAGCTGTTTTTT

V: TRBV3-1/TRBV3-2
size: .
D: .
J: TRBJ1-3
CDR3: CASSQDPRTGNTIYF
DNA: TGTGCCAGCAGCCAAGACCCGCGAACTGGAAACACCATATATTTT

V: TRBV2
size: .
D: .
J: TRBJ2-7
CDR3: CASSVGGDEQYF
DNA: TGTGCCAGCAGTGTTGGGGGCGACGAGCAGTACTTC

V: TRBV29-1
size: .
D: .
J: TRBJ1-2
CDR3: CSVVGQFGYTF
DNA: TGCAGCGTTGTGGGGCAGTTTGGCTACACCTTC

V: TRBV7-2
size: .
D: TRBD2
J: TRBJ2-1
CDR3: CASSLGVAGGSFSRGQFF
DNA: TGTGCCAGCAGCTTAGGGGTAGCGGGGGGTTCCTTTAGTCGAGGGCAGTTCTTC

V: TRBV7-9
size: few
D: .
J: TRBJ2-2
CDR3: CASSLTGTGELFF
DNA: TGTGCCAGCAGCTTAACAGGCACCGGGGAGCTGTTTTTT

V: TRBV3-1/TRBV3-2
size: once
D: .
J: TRBJ1-2
CDR3: CASSHPIGVDGYTF
DNA: TGTGCCAGCAGCCACCCAATAGGGGTTGATGGCTACACCTTC

V: TRBV5-5
size: .
D: .
J: TRBJ2-3
CDR3: CASSSFRGSTDTQYF
DNA: TGTGCCAGCAGCTCCTTCCGGGGAAGCACAGATACGCAGTATTTT

V: TRBV19
size: .
D: .
J: TRBJ2-5
CDR3: CASSMWGEQETQYF
DNA: TGTGCCAGTAGTATGTGGGGGGAACAAGAGACCCAGTACTTC

V: TRBV30
size: .
D: .
J: TRBJ2-7
CDR3: CAWEGANEQYF
DNA: TGTGCCTGGGAGGGAGCGAACGAGCAGTACTTC

V: TRBV6-6
size: .
D: TRBD2
J: TRBJ2-7
CDR3: CASSYSRGGRDEQYF
DNA: TGTGCCAGCAGTTACTCCCGCGGGGGGAGAGACGAGCAGTACTTC

V: TRBV2
size: once
D: TRBD1
J: TRBJ2-7
CDR3: CASRYAGTGGYEQYF
DNA: TGTGCCAGCAGATATGCCGGGACAGGGGGTTACGAGCAGTACTTC

V: TRBV12-5
size: .
D: TRBD1
J: TRBJ1-5
CDR3: CASGLGGTGANQPQHF
DNA: TGTGCTAGTGGTTTGGGGGGGACAGGGGCCAATCAGCCCCAGCATTTT

V: TRBV7-9
size: once
D: .
J: TRBJ1-2
CDR3: CASSEGLSYTF
DNA: TGTGCCAGCAGCGAGGGATTAAGCTACACCTTC

V: TRBV7-3
size: .
D: .
J: TRBJ1-2
CDR3: CASSPIPDSNYGYTF
DNA: TGTGCCAGCAGCCCAATCCCGGACAGTAACTATGGCTACACCTTC

V: TRBV4-2
size: once
D: TRBD1
J: TRBJ2-7
CDR3: CASSQMAGGLPREQYF
DNA: TGTGCCAGCAGCCAAATGGCAGGGGGTTTACCGCGGGAGCAGTACTTC

V: TRBV5-4
size: .
D: TRBD1
J: TRBJ2-7
CDR3: CASSSGQGEYEQYF
DNA: TGTGCCAGCAGCTCGGGACAGGGGGAGTACGAGCAGTACTTC

V: TRBV15
size: .
D: TRBD2
J: TRBJ2-1
CDR3: CATSRYGGARNEQFF
DNA: TGTGCCACCAGCAGATACGGGGGGGCCAGGAATGAGCAGTTCTTC

V: TRBV6-5
size: once
D: .
J: TRBJ1-2
CDR3: CASSRRGDLYGYTF
DNA: TGTGCCAGCAGCCGAAGGGGCGATCTCTATGGCTACACCTTC

V: TRBV7-9
size: .
D: .
J: TRBJ1-1
CDR3: CASSLDRVPEAFF
DNA: TGTGCCAGCAGCTTAGACAGGGTACCTGAAGCTTTCTTT

V: TRBV5-1
size: .
D: TRBD2
J: TRBJ2-1
CDR3: CASSLPKLAGGTYNEQFF
DNA: TGCGCCAGCAGCTTACCGAAACTAGCGGGGGGGACCTACAATGAGCAGTTCTTC

V: TRBV2
size: .
D: .
J: TRBJ2-5
CDR3: CASSLAQETQYF
DNA: TGTGCCAGCAGTCTAGCCCAAGAGACCCAGTACTTC

V: TRBV7-3
size: .
D: TRBD1
J: TRBJ1-6
CDR3: CASSLTDRGSPLHF
DNA: TGTGCCAGCAGCTTAACGGACAGGGGTTCACCCCTCCACTTT

V: TRBV27
size: .
D: .
J: TRBJ2-7
CDR3: CASSFQAGLSSYEQYF
DNA: TGTGCCAGCAGTTTTCAAGCGGGCCTTAGCTCCTACGAGCAGTACTTC

V: TRBV19
size: few
D: .
J: TRBJ2-7
CDR3: CASSISSGSSYEQYF
DNA: TGTGCCAGTAGTATTAGTTCGGGGAGCTCCTACGAGCAGTACTTC

V: TRBV7-3
size: .
D: .
J: TRBJ2-3
CDR3: CASSITSLEAQYF
DNA: TGTGCCAGCAGCATCACTAGCTTGGAAGCGCAGTATTTT

V: TRBV5-6
size: .
D: TRBD1
J: TRBJ2-7
CDR3: CASSSGTADSEQYF
DNA: TGTGCCAGCAGCTCCGGGACAGCGGATTCAGAGCAGTACTTC

V: TRBV24-1
size: .
D: TRBD1
J: TRBJ2-2
CDR3: CATSDVTGGARLTGELFF
DNA: TGTGCCACCAGTGATGTTACAGGGGGCGCAAGGTTAACCGGGGAGCTGTTTTTT

V: TRBV19
size: few
D: .
J: TRBJ1-1
CDR3: CASSLSLNTEAFF
DNA: TGTGCCAGTAGTTTATCTTTGAACACTGAAGCTTTCTTT

V: TRBV7-2
size: .
D: .
J: TRBJ1-1
CDR3: CASSLGAGAFF
DNA: TGTGCCAGCAGCTTGGGCGCGGGGGCTTTCTTT

V: TRBV5-1
size: .
D: .
J: TRBJ1-1
CDR3: CASSRGGRGNTEAFF
DNA: TGCGCCAGCAGCCGTGGGGGCCGGGGGAACACTGAAGCTTTCTTT

V: TRBV5-4
size: once
D: .
J: TRBJ1-3
CDR3: CASSSRTASGNTIYF
DNA: TGTGCCAGCAGCTCGCGGACAGCCTCTGGAAACACCATATATTTT

V: TRBV27
size: once
D: .
J: TRBJ1-3
CDR3: CASSPWRGSGNTIYF
DNA: TGTGCCAGCAGTCCCTGGAGGGGTTCTGGAAACACCATATATTTT

V: TRBV7-2
size: .
D: .
J: TRBJ1-4
CDR3: CASSSREFNEKLFF
DNA: TGTGCCAGCAGCTCACGAGAGTTCAATGAAAAACTGTTTTTT

V: TRBV4-3
size: .
D: TRBD1
J: TRBJ2-3
CDR3: CASSQGTGSDTQYF
DNA: TGCGCCAGCAGCCAAGGGACAGGGTCAGATACGCAGTATTTT

V: TRBV5-1
size: .
D: TRBD2
J: TRBJ2-5
CDR3: CASSLVLAGYQETQYF
DNA: TGCGCCAGCAGCTTGGTACTAGCGGGGTACCAAGAGACCCAGTACTTC

V: TRBV7-7
size: once
D: TRBD1
J: TRBJ2-7
CDR3: CASSLEGKGDHRGLYEQYF
DNA: TGTGCCAGCAGCTTAGAGGGAAAGGGTGACCACAGGGGGCTTTACGAGCAGTACTTC

V: TRBV24-1
size: .
D: TRBD1
J: TRBJ1-5
CDR3: CATSDATGGYNQPQHF
DNA: TGTGCCACCAGTGATGCAACAGGGGGTTACAATCAGCCCCAGCATTTT

V: TRBV3-1/TRBV3-2
size: .
D: .
J: TRBJ2-3
CDR3: CASSHSSSTDTQYF
DNA: TGTGCCAGCAGCCACAGTTCGAGCACAGATACGCAGTATTTT

V: TRBV4-1
size: once
D: .
J: TRBJ1-3
CDR3: CASSHTTASGNTIYF
DNA: TGCGCCAGCAGCCACACGACAGCCTCTGGAAACACCATATATTTT

V: TRBV6-5
size: .
D: TRBD1
J: TRBJ1-3
CDR3: CASSYRGQNGNTIYF
DNA: TGTGCCAGCAGTTACAGGGGGCAGAATGGAAACACCATATATTTT

V: TRBV28
size: once
D: .
J: TRBJ1-2
CDR3: CASLEYPNYGYTF
DNA: TGTGCCAGCCTGGAGTACCCTAACTATGGCTACACCTTC

V: TRBV7-9
size: .
D: TRBD1
J: TRBJ1-2
CDR3: CASSQQGLLYGYTF
DNA: TGTGCCAGCAGCCAACAGGGGCTCCTATATGGCTACACCTTC